Listed below are T cell receptor beta chains from one sample, sequenced in a study of blood T cell repertoires in COVID-19. The protocol was immunoSEQ multiplex PCR, while the TCRdb copy is restricted to in-frame clones and leaves out a portion. This table has approximately 16,000 clones, about 88% appearing once. The material sequenced was peripheral blood. The receptors were gathered from a human donor in a cohort sampled during active COVID-19. Each CDR3 is given without its conserved first and last residue. D genes are given only for firm matches.

J gene | D gene | V gene | CDR3 protein
TRBJ1-2 | . | TRBV10-1 | ASSDPSVVGGLQARGYGYT
TRBJ2-3 | TRBD1 | TRBV6-5 | ASSYERDRVTDTQY
TRBJ2-3 | TRBD2 | TRBV7-8 | ASSLDGKRASGGADTQY
TRBJ1-2 | . | TRBV6-5 | ASSYSRQSYGYT
TRBJ2-5 | . | TRBV11-2 | ASSFLLRETQY
TRBJ2-5 | TRBD2 | TRBV4-2 | ASSQAPSGGLGNQETQY
TRBJ2-4 | . | TRBV5-1 | ASSLATAEGIQY
TRBJ2-3 | TRBD2 | TRBV4-1 | ASSQLLAGGSLSTDTQY
TRBJ2-3 | . | TRBV11-2 | ASSLDRTDTQY
TRBJ2-3 | . | TRBV6-5 | ASSYYGPGGTDTQY
TRBJ2-7 | . | TRBV20-1 | SASTTEGYEQY
TRBJ2-3 | TRBD2 | TRBV18 | ASSPLGLAGASSTDTQY
TRBJ2-2 | . | TRBV7-9 | ASRLNSGSTGELF
TRBJ2-6 | . | TRBV24-1 | ATSDGGIGANVLT
TRBJ2-5 | TRBD1 | TRBV2 | ASKLQGIGETQY
TRBJ1-5 | . | TRBV12-5 | ASGLVTGPNQPQH
TRBJ1-2 | . | TRBV7-2 | ASSLGQVYGYT
TRBJ1-6 | . | TRBV4-3 | ASSQGRGANSPLH
TRBJ1-1 | TRBD1 | TRBV5-1 | ASSRDRPNTEAF
TRBJ2-7 | TRBD1 | TRBV6-2/TRBV6-3 | ASSRPGTGYEQY
TRBJ2-2 | . | TRBV7-2 | ASSLAAVTGELF
TRBJ2-2 | TRBD1 | TRBV2 | ASRTGSTGELF
TRBJ1-2 | . | TRBV7-9 | ASSFVQNYGYT
TRBJ2-1 | . | TRBV10-1 | ASSESAELDSYNEQF
TRBJ2-5 | . | TRBV6-1 | ASSPWGVEETQY
TRBJ2-7 | . | TRBV25-1 | ASSDSGLPSYEQY
TRBJ2-7 | . | TRBV7-2 | ASSLEEQRQERLYEQY
TRBJ2-5 | TRBD1 | TRBV5-4 | ASSINRGLEEETQY
TRBJ1-1 | . | TRBV23-1 | ASSPRRQYMNTEAF
TRBJ1-1 | . | TRBV4-2 | ASSQDREVNTEAF
TRBJ2-7 | . | TRBV21-1 | ASITRQGRPYEQY
TRBJ2-2 | . | TRBV14 | ASSQVAGNTGELF
TRBJ2-7 | TRBD1 | TRBV19 | ASSTTGRLEEQY
TRBJ2-3 | . | TRBV4-3 | ASSQEGGAFTDTQY
TRBJ2-7 | TRBD1 | TRBV7-2 | ASSIYRGPYEQY
TRBJ1-5 | . | TRBV11-2 | ASSLQGSNQPQH
TRBJ2-4 | . | TRBV5-4 | ASSLPGAENIQY
TRBJ2-6 | TRBD1 | TRBV18 | ASSPFGQGAAGANVLT
TRBJ2-7 | . | TRBV10-3 | AISPDSALSYEQY